Below, 23 T cell receptor beta chains from the same sample are listed, as sequenced in a study of blood T cell repertoires in COVID-19. Sequenced by immunoSEQ multiplex PCR; TCRdb stores in-frame clones only, minus some. The data show about 300,000 clones, approximately 88% seen once. The sample taken for sequencing was peripheral blood. The receptors derive from a young man who had recovered from COVID-19.

The V gene is TRBV7-9, the J gene TRBJ2-1, with TRBD2 as a possible D gene (7 bases). V was pared by 2 bases and J by 5 bases, with 19 bases between. The CDR3 has 17 amino acids. Germline values: CDR1 SEHNR, CDR2 FQNEAQ (reference sequence). CDR3 sequence (DNA): TGTGCCAGCAGCTTACCTTCGGGGGCGGGAGACAACAATGAGCAGTTCTTC. Translating gives CASSLPSGAGDNNEQFF.

The chain combines TRBV5-1 with TRBJ2-2; 10 bases are shared with TRBD2. The CDR3 consists of 16 residues. Germline V gene data show CDR1 as SGHRS and CDR2 as YFSETQ. Germline trimming cut 2 bases from V and 1 base from J; bases unmatched to any gene: 2. The CDR3 bases are TGCGCCAGCAGCTTACTAGCGGGGTTGAACACCGGGGAGCTGTTTTTT. Translation gives CASSLLAGLNTGELFF.

The chain carries TRBV2 and TRBJ1-5, with D possibly being TRBD1 (6 bases). Deletions cut 5 bases from V and 7 bases from J, with 15 bases between. CDR1 is SNHLY and CDR2 is FYNNEI in the germline V gene. CDR3 length: 14 amino acids. The CDR3 loop is CASSTTGSGQPQHF. In DNA, the CDR3 is TGTGCCAGCAGTACTACAGGGTCGGGGCAGCCCCAGCATTTT.

This clone came up once. J is TRBJ1-5 and V is TRBV6-1, with no clear D. Germline-derived CDR1 and CDR2 are MNHNS and SASEGT. Trimming took off 2 bases at V and 6 bases at J, with 5 bases between the two ends. CDR3 length equals 12 residues. The CDR3 DNA sequence: TGTGCCAGCAGTGAACTTCGTCAGCCCCAGCATTTT. It is translated as CASSELRQPQHF.

J is TRBJ2-7 and V is TRBV30, with D maybe TRBD1 (5 bases). This CDR3 region has 12 residues. CDR1 and CDR2 (germline): GTSNPN, SVGIG (reference sequence). Trimming shortened V by 2 bases and J by 5 bases, and 10 bases separated the two germline ends. CDR3 sequence reads: CAWSLGVHEQYF. CDR3 in DNA: TGTGCCTGGAGTCTAGGGGTCCACGAGCAGTACTTC.

This clone was seen once. The chain recombines TRBV9 with TRBJ1-2; possibly TRBD1 for D (6 bases). The CDR3 sequence is 13 residues long. The V and J ends lost 0 bases and 5 bases respectively, with 8 bases between them. Germline V gene lookup returns CDR1 SGDLS and CDR2 YYNGEE. The CDR3, as DNA: TGTGCCAGCAGCGTAGGACAGGAGTATGGCTACACCTTC. Protein product: CASSVGQEYGYTF.

The chain employs TRBV3-1 (or the pseudogene TRBV3-2) and TRBJ1-2, with D maybe TRBD1 (5 bases). V shed 0 bases and J shed 7 bases, with 15 bases lying between them. The CDR3 sequence is 15 residues long. CDR1 is LGHDT and CDR2 is YNNKEL in the germline V gene (reference sequence). The CDR3 bases are TGTGCCAGCAGCCAAGAAAGGGGCAGCCCCTTTGGCTACACCTTC. Translation: CASSQERGSPFGYTF.

The chain has TRBV3-1 (or the pseudogene TRBV3-2) and TRBJ2-1; 8 bases line up with TRBD2. V lost 1 base, J lost 0 bases, and 2 bases stayed unmatched. This CDR3 comprises 16 residues. CDR1 is LGHDT, CDR2 YNNKEL, per germline (reference sequence). The CDR3 loop reads CASSQGGRYSYNEQFF. The CDR3 DNA sequence: TGTGCCAGCAGCCAAGGCGGGAGGTACTCCTACAATGAGCAGTTCTTC.

The chain has TRBV19 and TRBJ1-1, with no clear D. This CDR3 has 13 amino acids. From germline, CDR1 is LNHDA and CDR2 SQIVND (reference sequence). V dropped 3 bases and J dropped 7 bases, with 12 bases sitting between them. The CDR3 nucleotides read TGTGCCAGTAGTATCTGGGCCGTTGGTGAAGCTTTCTTT. Translation gives CASSIWAVGEAFF.

The chain has TRBV2 and TRBJ2-2; TRBD1 aligns across 7 bases. This CDR3 contains 13 residues. V lost 6 bases to trimming and J lost 4 bases; unmatched junction nucleotides: 2. CDR1 SNHLY and CDR2 FYNNEI come from the germline V gene. In DNA, the CDR3 is TGTGCCAGCAGGCCAGGGGGCACCGGGGAGCTGTTTTTT. Encoded protein: CASRPGGTGELFF. Full variable domain (missing parts from reference TRBV2 and TRBJ2-2): EPEVTQTPSHQVTQMGQEVILRCVPISNHLYFYWYRQILGQKVEFLVSFYNNEISEKSEIFDDQFSVERPDGSNFTLKIRSTKLEDSAMYFCASRPGGTGELFFGEGSRLTVL.

The chain has TRBV9 and TRBJ2-1; TRBD2 matches 8 bases. The CDR3 has 17 amino acids. J gave up 2 bases and V 4 bases, and 11 bases lay outside the gene matches. Germline V gene sequence: CDR1 SGDLS, CDR2 YYNGEE. This CDR3 reads CASSTLDGTRPYNEQFF. The CDR3 nucleotides are TGTGCCAGCAGCACCCTCGACGGGACTAGACCCTACAATGAGCAGTTCTTC.

The chain combines TRBV7-8 with TRBJ1-1; D call uncertain. The CDR3 is made up of 12 amino acids. Germline CDR1 reads SGHVS; CDR2 reads FQNEAQ. V was cut by 3 bases and J by 9 bases, with 11 bases left in between. This CDR3 reads CASSFSGRKAFF. CDR3 nucleotides: TGTGCCAGCAGCTTCTCTGGGAGGAAAGCTTTCTTT.

The chain joins TRBV2 to TRBJ2-2; the D is unclear. This CDR3 is 13 amino acids long. Germline V gene data show CDR1 as SNHLY and CDR2 as FYNNEI. Trimming cost V 3 bases and J 3 bases, with 5 bases left between them. The CDR3, as DNA: TGTGCCAGCAGTGAGGCGGACACCGGGGAGCTGTTTTTT. Protein: CASSEADTGELFF. Full variable domain (outside the CDR3, taken from reference TRBV2 and TRBJ2-2): EPEVTQTPSHQVTQMGQEVILRCVPISNHLYFYWYRQILGQKVEFLVSFYNNEISEKSEIFDDQFSVERPDGSNFTLKIRSTKLEDSAMYFCASSEADTGELFFGEGSRLTVL.

The rearrangement links TRBV11-3 to TRBJ2-7, with D possibly being TRBD1 (5 bases). The CDR3 spans 16 residues. The V and J ends lost 6 bases and 2 bases respectively, with 20 bases between them. Germline V gene data show CDR1 as SGHNT and CDR2 as YENEEA. The CDR3 sequence: CASSRGLGPRPYEQYF. Here the CDR3 DNA reads TGTGCCAGCAGTAGGGGCTTGGGCCCCCGCCCCTACGAGCAGTACTTC.

The chain uses TRBV29-1 and TRBJ2-1; 8 bases map to TRBD2. The germline gives CDR1 SQVTM, CDR2 ANQGSEA. The CDR3 is 11 residues long. V lost 5 bases and J lost 9; bases outside the gene matches: 3. The CDR3 region has the DNA TGCAGCGTTTCGGGGGGGGTTGAGCAGTTCTTC. It translates to CSVSGGVEQFF.

This chain connects TRBV5-1 to TRBJ1-6, with D perhaps TRBD1 (6 bases). V lost 4 bases and J lost 0, with 11 bases in between. CDR1 is SGHRS, CDR2 YFSETQ, per germline. The CDR3 extends over 16 amino acids. The CDR3 bases are TGCGCCAGCAGCCCAGGGGCGAGCTCCTATAATTCACCCCTCCACTTT. Translated, it gives CASSPGASSYNSPLHF.

The chain is built from TRBV27 and TRBJ1-1, with TRBD1 as a possible D gene (6 bases). The CDR3 contains 16 residues. Deletions cut 3 bases from V and 1 base from J, with 15 bases between. Germline V lookup: CDR1 MNHEY, CDR2 SMNVEV (reference sequence). CDR3 region: CASSLSPGVSNTEAFF. The CDR3, as DNA: TGTGCCAGCAGTTTGAGCCCAGGGGTATCGAACACTGAAGCTTTCTTT.

The chain's CDR3 is CASSIRDRSSGNTIYF. CDR3 sequence (DNA): TGCGCCAGCAGCATCCGGGACAGGTCCTCTGGAAACACCATATATTTT. The chain links TRBV5-1 to TRBJ1-3; TRBD1 matches at 8 bases. The CDR3 totals 16 residues. Germline CDR1 SGHRS, CDR2 YFSETQ. Unmatched junction bases numbered 6, after V lost 4 bases and J lost 0 bases. Looking up the rest from reference TRBV5-1 and TRBJ1-3 gives the full variable domain: KAGVTQTPRYLIKTRGQQVTLSCSPISGHRSVSWYQQTPGQGLQFLFEYFSETQRNKGNFPGRFSGRQFSNSRSEMNVSTLELGDSALYLCASSIRDRSSGNTIYFGEGSWLTVV.

V usage is TRBV10-2 and J usage is TRBJ2-1; weak D call: TRBD2 (5 bases). Germline V CDR1 and CDR2: WSHSY, SAAADI. Trimming stripped 4 bases from V and 4 bases from J, with 14 bases between. The CDR3 has 15 residues. The CDR3 nucleotides are TGCGCCAGCAGTGCTGGCGGTGGCGGGTACAATGAGCAGTTCTTC. It yields the protein CASSAGGGGYNEQFF.

The CDR3 DNA follows: TGTGCCAGCAGCTACCAAACCGAGGGACAGGGGCCCAACGGCTACACCTTC. Amino acids: CASSYQTEGQGPNGYTF. The V and J genes are TRBV7-2 and TRBJ1-2; TRBD1 matches 10 bases. The germline V gene has CDR1 SGHTA and CDR2 FQGNSA. Unmatched junction bases numbered 16, after V lost 4 bases and J lost 8 bases. CDR3 size: 17 residues.

The V and J genes are TRBV13 and TRBJ2-1; 11 bases match TRBD2. V lost 5 bases, J lost 2 bases, and 5 bases stayed unmatched. CDR3 size: 16 residues. From germline, CDR1 is PRHDT and CDR2 FYEKMQ (reference sequence). The CDR3 spells CASSVALAGAYNEQFF. The CDR3 nucleotides are TGTGCCAGCAGCGTCGCACTAGCGGGAGCCTACAATGAGCAGTTCTTC.

The J gene is TRBJ1-2, the V gene TRBV7-8; D remains unclear. There are 14 residues in the CDR3. Germline V gene data show CDR1 as SGHVS and CDR2 as FQNEAQ. The ends were cut back, 0 bases at V and 5 bases at J, with 10 bases in the middle. The CDR3 coding sequence is TGTGCCAGCAGCTTAGCGACACAAAGTTATGGCTACACCTTC. Protein sequence: CASSLATQSYGYTF.

V gene TRBV5-1 combines with J gene TRBJ1-1, with TRBD1 matching over 8 bases. Losses at the gene ends were 0 bases for V and 7 bases for J; bases not matched to a gene: 8. This CDR3 is built from 15 residues. Germline V CDR1 and CDR2: SGHRS, YFSETQ. CDR3 sequence reads: CASSLVGQGIGEAFF. In DNA, the CDR3 is TGCGCCAGCAGCTTGGTTGGACAGGGTATTGGTGAAGCTTTCTTT.